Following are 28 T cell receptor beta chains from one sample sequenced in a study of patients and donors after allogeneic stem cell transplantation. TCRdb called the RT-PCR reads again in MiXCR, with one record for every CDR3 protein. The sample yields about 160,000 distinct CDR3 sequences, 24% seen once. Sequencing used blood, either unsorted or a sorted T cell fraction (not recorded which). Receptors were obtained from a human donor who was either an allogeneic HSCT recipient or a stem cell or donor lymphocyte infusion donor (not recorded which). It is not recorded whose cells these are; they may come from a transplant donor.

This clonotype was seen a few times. The CDR3 protein is CASSPGQGETQYF. CDR3 coding DNA: TGTGCCAGCAGCCCGGGACAGGGTGAGACCCAGTACTTC. This chain links TRBV6-4 with TRBJ2-5; TRBD1 aligns across 9 bases. The CDR3 length is 13 residues. V shed 6 bases and J 5 bases; nucleotides not matched to a gene: 4. Germline CDR1 MRHNA, CDR2 SNTAGT.

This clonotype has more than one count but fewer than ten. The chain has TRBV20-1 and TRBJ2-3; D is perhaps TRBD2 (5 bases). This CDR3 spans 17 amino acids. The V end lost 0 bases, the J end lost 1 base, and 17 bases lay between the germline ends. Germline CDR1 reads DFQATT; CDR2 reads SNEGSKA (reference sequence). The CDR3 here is CSARDGPEAAGTDTQYF. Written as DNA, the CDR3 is TGCAGTGCTAGAGATGGTCCGGAAGCGGCTGGCACAGATACGCAGTATTTT.

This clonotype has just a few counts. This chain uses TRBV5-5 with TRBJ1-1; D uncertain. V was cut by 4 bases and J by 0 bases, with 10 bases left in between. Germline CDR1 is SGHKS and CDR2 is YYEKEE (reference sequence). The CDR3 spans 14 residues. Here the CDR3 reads CASSRESLNTEAFF. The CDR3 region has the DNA TGTGCCAGCAGCAGGGAATCCCTGAACACTGAAGCTTTCTTT.

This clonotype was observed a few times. The CDR3 DNA is TGTGCCAGCAGCTCGCTACCCCAGGTTACCTATGGCTACACCTTC. The encoded protein is CASSSLPQVTYGYTF. The chain links TRBV7-9 to TRBJ1-2; no definite D call. The CDR3 has 15 amino acids. The ends were cut back, 4 bases at V and 4 bases at J, with 16 bases in the middle. Germline-derived CDR1 and CDR2 are SEHNR and FQNEAQ (reference sequence).

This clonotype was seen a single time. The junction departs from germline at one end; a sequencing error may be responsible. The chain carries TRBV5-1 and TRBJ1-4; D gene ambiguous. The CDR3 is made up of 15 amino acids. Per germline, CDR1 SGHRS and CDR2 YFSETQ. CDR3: CASSRWGTALEKLIF. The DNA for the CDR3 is TGCGCCAGCAGCCGATGGGGTACGGCGTTGGAAAAACTGATTTTT.

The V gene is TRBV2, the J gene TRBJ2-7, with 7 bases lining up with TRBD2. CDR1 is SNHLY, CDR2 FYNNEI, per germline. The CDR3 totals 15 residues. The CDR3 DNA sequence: TGTGCAATCCACCCTGGGGCTAGCGGATCATACGAGCAGTACTTC. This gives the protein CAIHPGASGSYEQYF.

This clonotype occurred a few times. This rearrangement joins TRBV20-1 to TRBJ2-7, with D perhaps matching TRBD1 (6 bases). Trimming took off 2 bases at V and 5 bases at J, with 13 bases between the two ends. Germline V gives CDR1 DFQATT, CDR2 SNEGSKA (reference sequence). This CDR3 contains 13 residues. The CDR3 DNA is TGCAGTGCTAGAAACCAGGGGCTAAACGAGCAGTACTTC. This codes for CSARNQGLNEQYF.

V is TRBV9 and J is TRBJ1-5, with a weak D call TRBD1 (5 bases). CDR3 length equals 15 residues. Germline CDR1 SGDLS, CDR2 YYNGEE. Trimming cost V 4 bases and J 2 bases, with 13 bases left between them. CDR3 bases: TGTGCCAGCAGCAAGTGGTGGGACGGCAATCAGCCCCAGCATTTT. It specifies CASSKWWDGNQPQHF.

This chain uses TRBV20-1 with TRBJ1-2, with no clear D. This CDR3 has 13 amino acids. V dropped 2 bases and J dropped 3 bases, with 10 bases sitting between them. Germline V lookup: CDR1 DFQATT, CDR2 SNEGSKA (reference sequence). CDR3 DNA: TGCAGTGCTAGACAGGTTAGGGACTATGGCTACACCTTC. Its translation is CSARQVRDYGYTF.

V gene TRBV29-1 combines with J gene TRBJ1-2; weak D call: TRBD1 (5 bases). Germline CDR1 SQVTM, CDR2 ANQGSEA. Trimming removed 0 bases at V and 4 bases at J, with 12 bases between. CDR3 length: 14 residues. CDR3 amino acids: CSVEDGVGAYGYTF. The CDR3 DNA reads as TGCAGCGTTGAAGATGGGGTAGGGGCCTATGGCTACACCTTC.

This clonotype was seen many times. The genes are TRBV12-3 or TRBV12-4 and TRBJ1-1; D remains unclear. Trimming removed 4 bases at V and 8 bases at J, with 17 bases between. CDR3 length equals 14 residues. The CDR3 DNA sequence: TGTGCCAGCAGTTCTCTTGGATTGGCGAGAGAAGCTTTCTTT. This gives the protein CASSSLGLAREAFF.

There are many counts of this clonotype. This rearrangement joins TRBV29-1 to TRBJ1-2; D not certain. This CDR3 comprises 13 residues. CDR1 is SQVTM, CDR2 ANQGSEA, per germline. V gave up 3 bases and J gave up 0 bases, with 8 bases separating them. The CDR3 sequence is CSVDGTTNYGYTF. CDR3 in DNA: TGCAGCGTTGATGGCACCACTAACTATGGCTACACCTTC.

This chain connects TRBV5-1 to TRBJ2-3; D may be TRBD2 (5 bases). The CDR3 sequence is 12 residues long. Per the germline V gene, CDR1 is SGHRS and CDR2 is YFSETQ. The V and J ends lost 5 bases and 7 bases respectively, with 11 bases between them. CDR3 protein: CASSRGFNTQYF. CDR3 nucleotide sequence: TGCGCCAGCAGTCGAGGGTTTAATACGCAGTATTTT.

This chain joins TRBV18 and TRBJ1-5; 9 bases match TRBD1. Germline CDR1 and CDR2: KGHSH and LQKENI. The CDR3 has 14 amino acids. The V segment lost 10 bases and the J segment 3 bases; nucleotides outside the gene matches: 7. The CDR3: CATGDRVDNQPQHF. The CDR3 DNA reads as TGTGCCACTGGGGACAGGGTAGACAATCAGCCCCAGCATTTT.

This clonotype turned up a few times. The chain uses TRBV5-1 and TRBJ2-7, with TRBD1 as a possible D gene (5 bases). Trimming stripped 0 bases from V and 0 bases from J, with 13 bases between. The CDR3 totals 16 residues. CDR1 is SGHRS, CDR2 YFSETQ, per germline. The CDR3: CASSLDGAADSYEQYF. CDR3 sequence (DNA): TGCGCCAGCAGCTTGGATGGGGCTGCGGACTCCTACGAGCAGTACTTC.

The CDR3 nucleotides are TGCAGCGTGACCAGGGGCGGTGAAAAACTGTTTTTT. Its translation is CSVTRGGEKLFF. The rearrangement joins TRBV29-1 to TRBJ1-4; D perhaps matches TRBD1 (6 bases). Between the trimmed V and J ends, which lost 6 bases and 7 bases, there was a span of 12 bases. The CDR3 spans 12 residues. Germline V gene sequence: CDR1 SQVTM, CDR2 ANQGSEA.

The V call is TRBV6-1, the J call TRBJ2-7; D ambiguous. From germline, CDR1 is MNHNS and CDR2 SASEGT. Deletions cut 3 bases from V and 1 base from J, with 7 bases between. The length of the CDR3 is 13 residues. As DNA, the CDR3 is TGTGCCAGCAGTGATATGGGTTCCTACGAGCAGTACTTC. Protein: CASSDMGSYEQYF.

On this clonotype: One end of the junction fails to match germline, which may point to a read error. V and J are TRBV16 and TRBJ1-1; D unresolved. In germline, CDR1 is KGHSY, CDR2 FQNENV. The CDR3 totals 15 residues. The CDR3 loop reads CVSSQSGQVNTEAFF. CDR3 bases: TGTGTCAGCAGCCAATCTGGGCAAGTGAACACTGAAGCTTTCTTT. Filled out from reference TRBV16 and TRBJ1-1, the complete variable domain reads GEEVAQTPKHLVRGEGQKAKLYCAPIKGHSYVFWYQQVLKNEFKFLISFQNENVFDETGMPKERFSAKCLPNSPCSLEIQATKLEDSAVYFCVSSQSGQVNTEAFFGQGTRLTVV.

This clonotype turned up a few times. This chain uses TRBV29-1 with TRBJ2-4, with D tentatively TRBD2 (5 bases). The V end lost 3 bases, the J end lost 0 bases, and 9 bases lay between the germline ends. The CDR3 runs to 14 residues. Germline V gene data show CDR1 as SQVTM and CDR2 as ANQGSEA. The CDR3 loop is CSVEHSVAKNIQYF. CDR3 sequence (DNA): TGCAGCGTTGAGCATAGCGTAGCCAAAAACATTCAGTACTTC. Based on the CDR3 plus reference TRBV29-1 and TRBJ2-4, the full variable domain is SAVISQKPSRDICQRGTSLTIQCQVDSQVTMMFWYRQQPGQSLTLIATANQGSEATYESGFVIDKFPISRPNLTFSTLTVSNMSPEDSSIYLCSVEHSVAKNIQYFGAGTRLSVL.

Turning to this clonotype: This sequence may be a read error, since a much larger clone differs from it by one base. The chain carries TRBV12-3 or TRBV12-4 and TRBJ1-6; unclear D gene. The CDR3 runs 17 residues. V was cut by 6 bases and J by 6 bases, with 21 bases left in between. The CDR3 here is CASSQDPFVRFNSPLHF. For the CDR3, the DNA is TGTGCCAGCAGCCAAGATCCCTTTGTCAGATTTAATTCACCCCTCCACTTT.

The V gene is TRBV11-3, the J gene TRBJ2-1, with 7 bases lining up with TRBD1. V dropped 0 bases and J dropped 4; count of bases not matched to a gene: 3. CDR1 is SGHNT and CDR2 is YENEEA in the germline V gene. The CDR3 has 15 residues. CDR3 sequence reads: CASSLDPGGYNEQFF. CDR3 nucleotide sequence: TGTGCCAGCAGCTTAGATCCAGGGGGATACAATGAGCAGTTCTTC. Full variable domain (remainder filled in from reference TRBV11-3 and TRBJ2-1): EAGVVQSPRYKIIEKKQPVAFWCNPISGHNTLYWYLQNLGQGPELLIRYENEEAVDDSQLPKDRFSAERLKGVDSTLKIQPAELGDSAVYLCASSLDPGGYNEQFFGPGTRLTVL.

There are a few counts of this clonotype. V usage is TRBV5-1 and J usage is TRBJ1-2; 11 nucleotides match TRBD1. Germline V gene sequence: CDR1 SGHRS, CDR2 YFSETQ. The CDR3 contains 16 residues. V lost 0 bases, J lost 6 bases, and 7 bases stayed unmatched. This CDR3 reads CASSLGGTGGLDGYTF. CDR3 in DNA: TGCGCCAGCAGCTTGGGCGGGACAGGGGGGCTTGATGGCTACACCTTC.

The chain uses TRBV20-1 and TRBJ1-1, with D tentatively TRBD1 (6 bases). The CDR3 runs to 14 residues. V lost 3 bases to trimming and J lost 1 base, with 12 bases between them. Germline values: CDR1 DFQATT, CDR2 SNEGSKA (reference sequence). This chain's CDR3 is CSARPDRRNTEAFF. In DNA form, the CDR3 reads TGCAGTGCTAGGCCGGACAGACGGAACACTGAAGCTTTCTTT.

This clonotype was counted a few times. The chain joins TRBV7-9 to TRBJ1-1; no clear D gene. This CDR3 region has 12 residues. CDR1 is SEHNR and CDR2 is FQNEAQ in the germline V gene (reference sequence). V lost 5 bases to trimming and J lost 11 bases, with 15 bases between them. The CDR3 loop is CASSPTVLGAFF. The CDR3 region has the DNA TGTGCCAGCAGCCCCACGGTCTTGGGGGCTTTCTTT.

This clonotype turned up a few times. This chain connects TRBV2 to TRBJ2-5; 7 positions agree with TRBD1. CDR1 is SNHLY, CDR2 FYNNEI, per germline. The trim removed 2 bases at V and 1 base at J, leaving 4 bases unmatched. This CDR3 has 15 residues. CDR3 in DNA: TGTGCCAGCAGTGAATGGGACAGAACCCAAGAGACCCAGTACTTC. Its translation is CASSEWDRTQETQYF.

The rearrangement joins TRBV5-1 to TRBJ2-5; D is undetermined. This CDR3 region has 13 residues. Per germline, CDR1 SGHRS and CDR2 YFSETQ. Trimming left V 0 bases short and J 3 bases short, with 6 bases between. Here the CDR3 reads CASSLVGKETQYF. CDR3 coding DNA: TGCGCCAGCAGCTTGGTCGGTAAAGAGACCCAGTACTTC.

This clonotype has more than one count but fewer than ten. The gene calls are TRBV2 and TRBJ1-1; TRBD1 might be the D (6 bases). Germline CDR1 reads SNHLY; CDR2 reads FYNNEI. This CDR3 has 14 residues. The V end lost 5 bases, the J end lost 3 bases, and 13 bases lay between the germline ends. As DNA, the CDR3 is TGTGCCAGCAGTAACCGAGGGGGTGACACTGAAGCTTTCTTT. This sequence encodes CASSNRGGDTEAFF.

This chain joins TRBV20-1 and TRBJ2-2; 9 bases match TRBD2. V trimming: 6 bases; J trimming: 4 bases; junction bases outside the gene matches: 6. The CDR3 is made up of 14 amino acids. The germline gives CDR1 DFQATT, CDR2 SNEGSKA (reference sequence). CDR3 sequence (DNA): TGCAGTGCAGTTAGCGGGAGCGGCACCGGGGAGCTGTTTTTT. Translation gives CSAVSGSGTGELFF.